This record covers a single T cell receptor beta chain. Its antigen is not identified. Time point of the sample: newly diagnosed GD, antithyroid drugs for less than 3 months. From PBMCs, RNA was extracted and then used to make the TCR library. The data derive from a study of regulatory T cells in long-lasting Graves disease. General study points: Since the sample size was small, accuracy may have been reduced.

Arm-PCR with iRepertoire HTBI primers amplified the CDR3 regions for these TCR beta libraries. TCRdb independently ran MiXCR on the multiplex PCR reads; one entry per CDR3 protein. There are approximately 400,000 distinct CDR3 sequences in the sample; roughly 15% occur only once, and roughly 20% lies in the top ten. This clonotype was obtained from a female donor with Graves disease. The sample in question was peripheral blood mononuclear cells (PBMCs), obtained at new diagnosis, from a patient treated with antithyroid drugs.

CDR3 loop: CASSEGQLGTQYF. The CDR3, as DNA: TGTGCCAGCAGTGAAGGCCAACTCGGGACCCAGTACTTC. The chain joins TRBV2 to TRBJ2-1; D not certain. The DNA end lines up better with TRBJ2-5; the J call may be wrong. CDR3 length: 13 residues. The germline CDR1 and CDR2 sequences are SNHLY and FYNNEI.